Sequencing of this T cell receptor (beta chain) was carried out in a study of post-analysis software for immune sequencing data. Overall study findings and caveats: Controls showed significantly higher normalized Chao1 diversity than did multiple sclerosis patients. When patients were compared with controls, 4 or 5 TRBV segments were more frequent, TRBV5-6, TRBV5-1 and TRBV20-1 among them.

The TCR beta cDNA libraries contained unique molecular identifiers. TCRdb used MiXCR to reprocess the PCR reads, holding one entry per CDR3 protein. The sample contains roughly 540,000 distinct CDR3 sequences, less than 40% of which appear only once. This clonotype was seen a handful of times. The antigen is not known. Per germline, CDR1 MRHNA and CDR2 SNTAGT. This CDR3 comprises 20 residues. The V and J ends lost 0 bases and 8 bases respectively, with 31 bases between them. The source of this sequence is a girl younger than 18 with multiple sclerosis. This chain joins TRBV6-4 and TRBJ1-2, with D possibly being TRBD1 (6 bases). The specimen was blood. The CDR3 DNA is TGTGCCAGCAGTGACTCGTTTGGAGCTGTTGGGGGCGTAGGGGCATACGGCTACACCTTC. Its protein product is CASSDSFGAVGGVGAYGYTF.